This T cell receptor beta chain was found in a study of cytomegalovirus exposure and HLA in healthy donors. As for the study in general: There were 350 to 400 genotyped donors. Of these, about 81% fell in the genetic ancestry cluster associated with self-reported Caucasian donors.

13 Jbeta primers and 60 Vbeta primers were used for the PCR. Some clones are missing from TCRdb's copy, which holds only in-frame ones; the method was immunoSEQ multiplex PCR. There are tens of thousands of clones in the sample, with less than 2.5% held by the top ten. The CDR3 runs 19 residues. The germline V gene has CDR1 LGHNA and CDR2 YSLEER. Unmatched junction bases numbered 13, after V lost 0 bases and J lost 7 bases. The J gene is TRBJ2-1, the V gene TRBV4-3; 12 nucleotides match TRBD2. This TCR derives from a female donor in good health and CMV-seronegative. Sequenced material: PBMCs. CDR3 in DNA: TGCGCCAGCAGCCAAGATCGTTCTAGCGGGGGGGCTCATGGAAATGAGCAGTTCTTC. It yields the protein CASSQDRSSGGAHGNEQFF.